Listed here are 28 T cell receptor beta chains from one sample, sequenced in a study of T cell changes during pregnancy in multiple sclerosis. Method: immunoSEQ multiplex PCR; TCRdb's copy keeps in-frame clones and lacks some. The sample includes about 52,000 clones, around 92% of them seen just once. The sample here was CD4+ T cells from peripheral blood mononuclear cells, taken after pregnancy. These receptors originate from a female donor in good health, enrolled as a control in a pregnancy study.

The chain employs TRBV4-1 and TRBJ1-1, with 7 bases fitting TRBD1. The CDR3 length is 14 residues. Germline trimming cut 5 bases from V and 1 base from J; bases unmatched to any gene: 4. Looked up from germline, CDR1 is MGHRA and CDR2 is YSYEKL. The CDR3 coding sequence is TGCGCCAGCAGCTCCCGACAGGGGAACACTGAAGCTTTCTTT. Translated: CASSSRQGNTEAFF.

The gene calls are TRBV5-5 and TRBJ2-7, with TRBD1 matching 10 bases. The CDR3 runs to 12 residues. The ends lost 3 bases at V and 6 bases at J; junction bases unmatched: 0. Germline CDR1 is SGHKS and CDR2 is YYEKEE (reference sequence). DNA of the CDR3: TGTGCCAGCAGCTGGGACAGGGGCGAGCAGTACTTC. This codes for CASSWDRGEQYF.

The V call is TRBV7-9, the J call TRBJ1-1; D ambiguous. V was pared by 5 bases and J by 5 bases, with 9 bases between. Per germline, CDR1 SEHNR and CDR2 FQNEAQ (reference sequence). The CDR3 has 12 amino acids. Here the CDR3 reads CASSRAGTEAFF. In nucleotides, the CDR3 is TGTGCCAGCAGCCGGGCGGGTACTGAAGCTTTCTTT.

The chain couples TRBV4-3 to TRBJ1-1; TRBD1 might be the D (5 bases). V was shortened by 0 bases and J by 8 bases, with 10 bases between the two germline ends. Germline V CDR1 and CDR2: LGHNA, YSLEER. The CDR3 has 13 residues. For the CDR3, the DNA is TGCGCCAGCAGCCAAGACAGGGTGGCCGAAGCTTTCTTT. This encodes CASSQDRVAEAFF.

The chain is built from TRBV19 and TRBJ2-6, with TRBD1 as a possible D gene (5 bases). Trimming took 8 bases from V and 0 from J, leaving 14 bases between them. CDR3 length: 16 residues. CDR1 and CDR2 from the germline V gene are LNHDA and SQIVND (reference sequence). DNA of the CDR3: TGTGCCAGTCAGAGGACAAGGATCTCTGGGGCCAACGTCCTGACTTTC. It translates to CASQRTRISGANVLTF.

The chain recombines TRBV27 with TRBJ2-1; 7 positions agree with TRBD1. This CDR3 comprises 17 residues. Per germline, CDR1 MNHEY and CDR2 SMNVEV (reference sequence). J gave up 3 bases and V 5 bases, and 13 bases lay outside the gene matches. In nucleotides, the CDR3 is TGTGCCAGCAGTAACCGGGACAGTATCTTTAACTACAATGAGCAGTTCTTC. It translates to CASSNRDSIFNYNEQFF.

In this sample, this clone turned up once. The chain recombines TRBV27 with TRBJ2-7, with 8 bases fitting TRBD1. Trimming cost V 6 bases and J 5 bases; bases outside gene matches: 15. CDR3 length equals 16 residues. Germline V gene lookup returns CDR1 MNHEY and CDR2 SMNVEV (reference sequence). The DNA for the CDR3 is TGTGCCAGCAGACCGGGTCGTGGACAGGGTATCCACGAGCAGTACTTC. It specifies CASRPGRGQGIHEQYF.

This chain uses TRBV7-2 with TRBJ2-5; TRBD2 aligns across 11 bases. The CDR3 runs to 16 residues. With 4 bases clipped from V and 2 bases from J, the junction kept 6 bases outside the gene matches. CDR1 is SGHTA, CDR2 FQGNSA, per germline. The CDR3 here is CASSWKGTSGQETQYF. CDR3 coding DNA: TGTGCCAGCAGCTGGAAAGGGACTAGCGGACAAGAGACCCAGTACTTC.

A remark on this clone: One end of the junction fails to match germline, which may point to a read error. This sequence joins TRBV7-7 and TRBJ1-4; 7 bases map to TRBD1. CDR3 size: 16 residues. Per germline, CDR1 SSHAT and CDR2 FNYEAQ (reference sequence). DNA for the CDR3: TGTGCTAGCAGCTTAGACCCAGGGGGAAGAGGTGAAAAACTGTTTTTT. Translating it yields CASSLDPGGRGEKLFF. Combining the CDR3 with reference TRBV7-7 and TRBJ1-4 gives the whole variable domain GAGVSQSPRYKVTKRGQDVTLRCDPISSHATLYWYQQALGQGPEFLTYFNYEAQPDKSGLPSDRFSAERPEGSISTLTIQRTEQRDSAMYRCASSLDPGGRGEKLFFGSGTQLSVL.

The chain couples TRBV5-4 to TRBJ2-2; 9 nucleotides align to TRBD2. This CDR3 is 15 amino acids long. After removal of 4 bases from V and 7 bases from J, the junction contained 8 bases not matched to a gene. Germline V CDR1 and CDR2: SGHNT, YYREEE (reference sequence). CDR3 coding DNA: TGTGCCAGCAGCCCTAGCGGGGCCAGAGGCGGGGAGCTGTTTTTT. Amino acid sequence: CASSPSGARGGELFF.

The chain combines TRBV30 with TRBJ1-5; the D gene is possibly TRBD1 (6 bases). Deletions cut 0 bases from V and 6 bases from J, with 9 bases between. In germline, CDR1 is GTSNPN, CDR2 SVGIG (reference sequence). This CDR3 is built from 13 residues. The CDR3 DNA is TGTGCCTGGAGTGTACAGGGCGGTCAGCCCCAGCATTTT. Protein product: CAWSVQGGQPQHF.

The chain combines TRBV7-2 with TRBJ1-5; D unclear. V shed 5 bases and J shed 6 bases, with 14 bases lying between them. Germline lookup yields CDR1 SGHTA and CDR2 FQGNSA. The CDR3 loop spans 14 amino acids. CDR3 protein: CASSQTPRGQPQHF. The CDR3 coding sequence is TGTGCCAGCAGCCAGACCCCTCGAGGTCAGCCCCAGCATTTT.

The CDR3 loop reads CASSFEGQGVYIQYF. In nucleotides, the CDR3 is TGTGCCAGCAGTTTCGAGGGCCAGGGGGTATACATTCAGTACTTC. The chain links TRBV28 to TRBJ2-4, with 7 positions matching TRBD1. The CDR3 runs 15 residues. Germline V gene lookup returns CDR1 MDHEN and CDR2 SYDVKM. Trimming cost V 3 bases and J 8 bases; bases outside gene matches: 10.

This chain connects TRBV15 to TRBJ1-1; D is perhaps TRBD1 (6 bases). Trimming stripped 9 bases from V and 3 bases from J, with 11 bases between. The CDR3 sequence is 12 residues long. Germline CDR1 reads LNHNV; CDR2 reads YYDKDF (reference sequence). The CDR3 loop is CATSRGYTEAFF. The CDR3, as DNA: TGTGCCACTTCTAGGGGGTACACTGAAGCTTTCTTT.

V usage is TRBV7-2 and J usage is TRBJ1-3; no reliable D call. V was cut by 3 bases and J by 6 bases, with 9 bases left in between. Germline V gene lookup returns CDR1 SGHTA and CDR2 FQGNSA. CDR3 length equals 13 residues. CDR3 in DNA: TGTGCCAGCAGCTTTTTGACTTCAAACACCATATATTTT. Amino acids: CASSFLTSNTIYF.

This chain links TRBV30 with TRBJ1-5; D uncertain. Looked up from germline, CDR1 is GTSNPN and CDR2 is SVGIG (reference sequence). The CDR3 has 14 amino acids. V lost 0 bases and J 6 bases, leaving 12 bases between the germline ends. The chain's CDR3 is CAWSVLPSGQPQHF. In DNA form, the CDR3 reads TGTGCCTGGAGTGTACTTCCATCGGGTCAGCCCCAGCATTTT.

The sample holds one count of this clone. The rearrangement uses TRBV6-5 and TRBJ2-1; 9 positions agree with TRBD1. This CDR3 is built from 14 residues. CDR1 is MNHEY, CDR2 SVGAGI, per germline. Trimming at V came to 6 bases and at J to 4 bases, leaving 4 bases not matched to a gene. In nucleotides, the CDR3 is TGTGCCAGCAGCCCGGACAGGGGATACAATGAGCAGTTCTTC. Its protein product is CASSPDRGYNEQFF.

The gene calls are TRBV4-1 and TRBJ1-2; 9 positions agree with TRBD1. This CDR3 comprises 15 residues. Germline-derived CDR1 and CDR2 are MGHRA and YSYEKL. The V and J ends lost 0 bases and 4 bases, in that order; junction bases with no gene match: 3. Written as DNA, the CDR3 is TGCGCCAGCAGCCAAGATGGGACAGGGACCTATGGCTACACCTTC. Protein: CASSQDGTGTYGYTF.

The CDR3 is CASSPGQEYGYTF. The CDR3 bases are TGTGCCAGCAGCCCCGGACAGGAATATGGCTACACCTTC. The chain joins TRBV2 to TRBJ1-2, with 7 bases lining up with TRBD1. The CDR3 runs to 13 residues. Germline V gene sequence: CDR1 SNHLY, CDR2 FYNNEI. The V gene end was trimmed by 6 bases and the J gene end by 5 bases; junction bases not matched to a gene: 6.

The genes are TRBV7-3 and TRBJ2-1; D not certain. Germline values: CDR1 SGHTA, CDR2 FQGTGA. V was cut by 4 bases and J by 4 bases, with 14 bases left in between. The CDR3 contains 15 residues. The CDR3 loop is CASSSDNTPYNEQFF. In DNA form, the CDR3 reads TGTGCCAGCAGCTCAGACAACACCCCTTACAATGAGCAGTTCTTC.

The chain employs TRBV20-1 and TRBJ1-2, with D hard to call. V lost 3 bases to trimming and J lost 6 bases, with 8 bases between them. Germline V gene data show CDR1 as DFQATT and CDR2 as SNEGSKA (reference sequence). The CDR3 loop spans 11 amino acids. The CDR3 sequence is CSASRGDGYTF. The CDR3 DNA reads as TGCAGTGCTAGTCGCGGGGATGGCTACACCTTC.

This chain joins TRBV2 and TRBJ1-5; unclear D gene. Germline V lookup: CDR1 SNHLY, CDR2 FYNNEI. The CDR3 has 14 residues. Between the trimmed V and J ends, which lost 2 bases and 6 bases, there was a span of 11 bases. CDR3 in DNA: TGTGCCAGCAGTGAAAACGGGGTAGGTCAGCCCCAGCATTTT. Translated, it gives CASSENGVGQPQHF.

The chain couples TRBV4-2 to TRBJ2-5; TRBD2 matches at 11 bases. In germline, CDR1 is LGHNA, CDR2 YNFKEQ. The CDR3 covers 15 residues. V trimming: 0 bases; J trimming: 7 bases; junction bases outside the gene matches: 4. CDR3 sequence reads: CASSQEASGGWTQYF. CDR3 in DNA: TGTGCCAGCAGCCAAGAGGCTAGCGGGGGGTGGACCCAGTACTTC.

The chain joins TRBV13 to TRBJ2-3; 7 bases are a match to TRBD2. The length of the CDR3 is 15 residues. Germline assignment: CDR1 PRHDT and CDR2 FYEKMQ (reference sequence). J gave up 3 bases and V 2 bases, and 5 bases lay outside the gene matches. The CDR3 here is CASSLRRGLTDTQYF. In nucleotides, the CDR3 is TGTGCCAGCAGCTTACGGCGGGGGTTGACAGATACGCAGTATTTT.

The rearrangement joins TRBV5-6 to TRBJ2-7; 7 nucleotides line up with TRBD2. With 3 bases clipped from V and 0 bases from J, the junction kept 9 bases outside the gene matches. Per the germline V gene, CDR1 is SGHDT and CDR2 is YYEEEE. The CDR3 is 16 residues long. Here the CDR3 reads CASSSWTRRTSYEQYF. CDR3 DNA: TGTGCCAGCAGCTCCTGGACTAGACGGACCTCCTACGAGCAGTACTTC.

V and J are TRBV28 and TRBJ2-5, with D perhaps TRBD2 (5 bases). The germline V and J ends were trimmed by 1 base and 5 bases, with 11 bases remaining between them. Germline CDR1 reads MDHEN; CDR2 reads SYDVKM. The CDR3 runs to 14 residues. The CDR3, as DNA: TGTGCCAGCAGTTTATCGAGGGTCCGGGAGACCCAGTACTTC. The encoded protein is CASSLSRVRETQYF. Complete variable domain (other parts from reference TRBV28 and TRBJ2-5): DVKVTQSSRYLVKRTGEKVFLECVQDMDHENMFWYRQDPGLGLRLIYFSYDVKMKEKGDIPEGYSVSREKKERFSLILESASTNQTSMYLCASSLSRVRETQYFGPGTRLLVL.

This rearrangement joins TRBV30 to TRBJ1-5, with 7 bases aligning to TRBD1. CDR3 length: 15 amino acids. The ends lost 6 bases at V and 4 bases at J; junction bases unmatched: 12. Germline assignment: CDR1 GTSNPN and CDR2 SVGIG (reference sequence). This CDR3 reads CACDRGTDYNQPQHF. As DNA, the CDR3 is TGTGCCTGTGACAGAGGGACAGACTATAATCAGCCCCAGCATTTT.

This chain uses TRBV19 with TRBJ1-4; D not resolved. This CDR3 is built from 13 residues. With 3 bases removed from V and 11 bases from J, the gap between germline ends came to 13 bases. CDR1 LNHDA and CDR2 SQIVND come from the germline V gene (reference sequence). CDR3 DNA: TGTGCCAGTAGTATCAGGCGGGCAGATAAACTGTTTTTT. Encoded protein: CASSIRRADKLFF.